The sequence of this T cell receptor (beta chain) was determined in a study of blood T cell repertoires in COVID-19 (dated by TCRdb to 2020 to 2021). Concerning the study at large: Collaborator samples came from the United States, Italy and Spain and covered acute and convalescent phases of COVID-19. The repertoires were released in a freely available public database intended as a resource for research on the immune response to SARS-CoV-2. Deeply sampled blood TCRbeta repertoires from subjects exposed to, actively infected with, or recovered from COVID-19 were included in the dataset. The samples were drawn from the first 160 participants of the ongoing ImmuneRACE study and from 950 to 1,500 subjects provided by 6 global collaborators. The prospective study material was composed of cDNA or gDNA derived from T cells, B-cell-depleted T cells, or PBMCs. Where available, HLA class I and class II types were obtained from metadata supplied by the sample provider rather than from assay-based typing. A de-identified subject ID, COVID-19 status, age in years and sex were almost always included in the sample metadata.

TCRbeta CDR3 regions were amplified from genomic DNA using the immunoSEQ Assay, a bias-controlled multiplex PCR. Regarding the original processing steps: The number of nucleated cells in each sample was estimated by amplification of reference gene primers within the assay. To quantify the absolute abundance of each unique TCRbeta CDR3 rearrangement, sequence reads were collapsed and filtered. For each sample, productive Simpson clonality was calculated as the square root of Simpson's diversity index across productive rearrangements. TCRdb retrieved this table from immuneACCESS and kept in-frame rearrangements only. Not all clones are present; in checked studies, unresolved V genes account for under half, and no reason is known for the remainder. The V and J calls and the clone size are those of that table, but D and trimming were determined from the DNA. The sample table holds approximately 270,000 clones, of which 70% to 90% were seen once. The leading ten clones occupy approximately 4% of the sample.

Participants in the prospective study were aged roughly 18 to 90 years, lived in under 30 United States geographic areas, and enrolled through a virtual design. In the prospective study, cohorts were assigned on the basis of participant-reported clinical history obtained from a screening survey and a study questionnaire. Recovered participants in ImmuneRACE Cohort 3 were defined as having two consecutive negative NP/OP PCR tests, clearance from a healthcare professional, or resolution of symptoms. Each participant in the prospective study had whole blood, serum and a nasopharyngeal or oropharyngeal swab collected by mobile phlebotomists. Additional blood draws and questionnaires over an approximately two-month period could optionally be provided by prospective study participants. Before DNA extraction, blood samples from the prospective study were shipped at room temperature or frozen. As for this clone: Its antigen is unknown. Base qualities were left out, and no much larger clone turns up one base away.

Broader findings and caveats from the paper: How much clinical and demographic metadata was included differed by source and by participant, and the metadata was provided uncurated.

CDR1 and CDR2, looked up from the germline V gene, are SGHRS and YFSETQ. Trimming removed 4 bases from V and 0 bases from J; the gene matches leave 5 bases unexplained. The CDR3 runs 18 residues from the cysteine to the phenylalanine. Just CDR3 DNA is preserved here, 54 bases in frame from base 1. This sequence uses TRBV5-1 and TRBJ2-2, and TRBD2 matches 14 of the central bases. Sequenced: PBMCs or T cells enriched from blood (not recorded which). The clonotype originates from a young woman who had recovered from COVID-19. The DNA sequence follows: TGCGCCAGCAGCCGCCAGACTAGCGGGGGGGCGAACACCGGGGAGCTGTTTTTT. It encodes CASSRQTSGGANTGELFF.